Only a few counts were recorded for the clone carrying this T cell receptor (beta chain). Its antigen remains unknown. The sample belongs to a study of OX40 agonist ivuxolimab in advanced cancers. The CDR3 has 16 amino acids. Overall study findings and caveats: Patients who responded partially at 0.1-3.0 mg/kg showed clonal expansion ranking among the lowest.

Using immunoSEQ multiplex PCR, the repertoire was profiled, and TCRdb retains in-frame clones only, with some absent. Here the sample spans tens of thousands of clones, about four fifths being singletons. The chain has TRBV21-1 and TRBJ1-2; the table assigns TRBD1, which was not confirmed against the DNA. TRBV21-1 is given as a pseudogene. The material sequenced was CD4+ or CD8+ T cells sorted from blood, taken in a trial of the OX40 agonist ivuxolimab. The TCR sequence derives from an adult with an advanced solid tumor such as melanoma, head and neck, liver or kidney cancer. The chain's CDR3 is CASSRDRGPEDYGYTF. The CDR3 DNA is TGTGCCAGCAGCCGGGACAGGGGGCCGGAAGACTATGGCTACACCTTC.